The clone carrying this T cell receptor (beta chain) has just a few counts. The antigen remains undetermined. These data are taken from a study of T-cell memory formation after mild COVID-19. Study in general: Each donor largely had its own TCR clusters.

Study-level results: Among CD4+ contracting clones, most were CM and EM, and CD8+ ones EMRA. Clones that contracted from day 15 to 85 were balanced CD4/CD8, while later expanders leaned CD4+. What remained unconfirmed was the SARS-CoV-2 specificity of second-wave clones peaking on day 37.

One entry per CDR3 protein, called by TCRdb with MiXCR from the 5' RACE reads. Of 200,000 to 250,000 distinct CDR3 sequences in the sample, about 10% were seen once. The ends were cut back, 7 bases at V and 5 bases at J, with 11 bases in the middle. The CDR3 loop spans 13 amino acids. CDR1 SGHTA and CDR2 FQGNSA come from the germline V gene. Sample: PBMCs or a T cell subset sorted from them (not recorded which). This sequence joins TRBV7-2 and TRBJ2-2, with D perhaps TRBD1 (5 bases). This TCR was recovered from a man younger than 30 who had mild COVID-19 (a few samples of this study predate the infection). Cell type and time point are not known. This CDR3 reads CASTSRVTGELFF. For the CDR3, the DNA is TGTGCCAGCACCTCCAGGGTGACCGGGGAGCTGTTTTTT. Looking up the rest from reference TRBV7-2 and TRBJ2-2 gives the full variable domain: GAGVSQSPSNKVTEKGKDVELRCDPISGHTALYWYRQSLGQGLEFLIYFQGNSAPDKSGLPSDRFSAERTGGSVSTLTIQRTQQEDSAVYLCASTSRVTGELFFGEGSRLTVL.